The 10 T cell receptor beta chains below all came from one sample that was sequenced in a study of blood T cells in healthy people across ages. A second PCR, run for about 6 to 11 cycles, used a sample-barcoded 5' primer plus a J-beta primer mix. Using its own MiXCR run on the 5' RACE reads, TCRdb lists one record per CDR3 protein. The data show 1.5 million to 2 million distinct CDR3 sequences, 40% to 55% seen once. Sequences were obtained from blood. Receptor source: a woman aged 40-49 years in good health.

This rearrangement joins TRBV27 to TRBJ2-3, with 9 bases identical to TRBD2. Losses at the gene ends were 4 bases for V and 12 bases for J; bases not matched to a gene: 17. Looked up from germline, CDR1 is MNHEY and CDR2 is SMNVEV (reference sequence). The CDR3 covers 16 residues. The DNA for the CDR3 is TGTGCCAGCAGTTACTCGGTAGCGGGGGCCTCACGTGTACAGTATTTT. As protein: CASSYSVAGASRVQYF.

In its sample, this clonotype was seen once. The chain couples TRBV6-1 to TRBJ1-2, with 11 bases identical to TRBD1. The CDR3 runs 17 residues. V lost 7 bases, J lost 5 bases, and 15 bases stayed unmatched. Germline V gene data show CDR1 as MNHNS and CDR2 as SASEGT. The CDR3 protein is CASISWTGGSRRYGYTF. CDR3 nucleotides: TGTGCCAGCATCAGTTGGACAGGGGGCAGTAGGCGATATGGCTACACCTTC.

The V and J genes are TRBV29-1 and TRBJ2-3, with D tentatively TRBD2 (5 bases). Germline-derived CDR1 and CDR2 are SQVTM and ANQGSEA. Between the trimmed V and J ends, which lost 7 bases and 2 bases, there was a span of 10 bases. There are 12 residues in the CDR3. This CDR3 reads CSAEGVTDTQYF. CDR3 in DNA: TGCAGCGCAGAGGGAGTCACAGATACGCAGTATTTT.

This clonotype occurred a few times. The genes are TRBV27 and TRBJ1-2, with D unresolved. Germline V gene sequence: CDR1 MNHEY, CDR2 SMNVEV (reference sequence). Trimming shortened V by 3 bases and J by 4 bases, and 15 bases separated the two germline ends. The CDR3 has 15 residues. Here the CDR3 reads CASSFSTQMGYGYTF. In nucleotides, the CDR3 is TGTGCCAGCAGTTTCTCGACCCAGATGGGCTATGGCTACACCTTC.

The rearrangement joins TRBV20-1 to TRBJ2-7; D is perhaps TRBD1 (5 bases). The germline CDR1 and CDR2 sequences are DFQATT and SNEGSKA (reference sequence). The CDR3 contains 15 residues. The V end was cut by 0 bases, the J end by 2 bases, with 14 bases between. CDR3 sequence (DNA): TGCAGTGCTAGAGATACAGGCCGCCTACCCTACGAGCAGTACTTC. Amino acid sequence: CSARDTGRLPYEQYF.

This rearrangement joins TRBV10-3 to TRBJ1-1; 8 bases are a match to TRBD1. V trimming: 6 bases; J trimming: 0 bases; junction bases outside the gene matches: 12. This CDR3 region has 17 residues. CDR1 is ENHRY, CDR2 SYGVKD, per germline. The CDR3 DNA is TGTGCCATCAGAGGGGTCCAGGGGGCCATGGTGAACACTGAAGCTTTCTTT. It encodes CAIRGVQGAMVNTEAFF.

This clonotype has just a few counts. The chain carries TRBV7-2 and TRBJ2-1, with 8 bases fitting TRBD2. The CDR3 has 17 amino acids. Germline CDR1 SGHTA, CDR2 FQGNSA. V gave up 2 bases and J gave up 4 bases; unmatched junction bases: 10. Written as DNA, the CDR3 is TGTGCCAGCAGCTTATATCTTGGCGCGGGGGGATACAATGAGCAGTTCTTC. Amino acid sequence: CASSLYLGAGGYNEQFF.

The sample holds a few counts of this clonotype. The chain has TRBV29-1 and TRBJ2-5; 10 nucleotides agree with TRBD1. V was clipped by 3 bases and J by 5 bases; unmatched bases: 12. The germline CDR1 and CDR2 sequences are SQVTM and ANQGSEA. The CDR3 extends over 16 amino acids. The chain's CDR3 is CSVDSSGTGAGETQYF. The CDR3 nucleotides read TGCAGCGTTGATTCTTCCGGGACAGGGGCCGGGGAGACCCAGTACTTC.

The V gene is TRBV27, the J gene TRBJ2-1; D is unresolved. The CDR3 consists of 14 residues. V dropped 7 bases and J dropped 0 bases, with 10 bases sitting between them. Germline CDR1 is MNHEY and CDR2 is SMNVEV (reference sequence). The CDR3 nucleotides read TGTGCCAGCAAGTGGCAGAGCTCCTACAATGAGCAGTTCTTC. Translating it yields CASKWQSSYNEQFF.

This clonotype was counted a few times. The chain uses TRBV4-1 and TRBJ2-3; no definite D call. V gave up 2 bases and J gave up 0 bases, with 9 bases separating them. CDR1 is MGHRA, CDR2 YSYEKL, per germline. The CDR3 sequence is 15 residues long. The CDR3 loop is CASSQIRVSTDTQYF. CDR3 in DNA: TGCGCCAGCAGCCAAATCCGAGTAAGCACAGATACGCAGTATTTT.